What follows are 5 T cell receptor beta chains derived from one specimen sequenced in a study of T cell responses to AZD1222 COVID-19 vaccine. Method: immunoSEQ multiplex PCR; TCRdb's copy keeps in-frame clones and lacks some. The sample lists about 270,000 clones; 90% to 95% were seen once. Here the sequenced sample was peripheral blood, taken 28 days after the second AZD1222 dose. These receptors were taken from an adult who received the AZD1222 COVID-19 vaccine.

CDR3 DNA: TGTGCCAGCAGCCAAGATGGAGGGACCGGGACTAGTCAAGTTACGCAGTATTTT. As protein: CASSQDGGTGTSQVTQYF. The rearrangement links TRBV4-2 to TRBJ2-3, with 8 bases lining up with TRBD2. The ends lost 0 bases at V and 8 bases at J; junction bases unmatched: 16. In germline, CDR1 is LGHNA, CDR2 YNFKEQ. The CDR3 spans 18 residues.

This clone showed up just once. The chain is built from TRBV2 and TRBJ1-1, with D perhaps matching TRBD1 (5 bases). Germline CDR1 reads SNHLY; CDR2 reads FYNNEI. There are 15 residues in the CDR3. Trimming removed 5 bases from V and 3 bases from J, with 16 bases in between. The CDR3 sequence: CASSPLGGDDTEAFF. CDR3 nucleotides: TGTGCCAGCAGTCCCTTGGGTGGGGACGACACTGAAGCTTTCTTT.

The chain has TRBV5-1 and TRBJ2-2; D unresolved. The CDR3 is 16 amino acids. Trimming took off 0 bases at V and 0 bases at J, with 9 bases between the two ends. Germline CDR1 reads SGHRS; CDR2 reads YFSETQ. The CDR3 spells CASSLVADPNTGELFF. The CDR3 DNA reads TGCGCCAGCAGCTTGGTTGCGGACCCGAACACCGGGGAGCTGTTTTTT.

CDR3: CASSENQGQGYTF. The CDR3 region has the DNA TGTGCCAGCAGTGAAAATCAGGGGCAGGGCTACACCTTC. The V call is TRBV25-1, the J call TRBJ1-2; a possible D gene is TRBD1 (6 bases). The CDR3 runs 13 residues. Germline V CDR1 and CDR2: MGHDK, SYGVNS. Trimming cost V 2 bases and J 8 bases, with 12 bases left between them.

This chain links TRBV28 with TRBJ2-7; a weak D match, TRBD2 (6 bases). The CDR3 covers 15 residues. CDR1 is MDHEN, CDR2 SYDVKM, per germline. V was cut by 3 bases and J by 4 bases, with 16 bases left in between. CDR3 sequence: CASSFGRTPLYEQYF. DNA for the CDR3: TGTGCCAGCAGTTTTGGGAGGACACCTCTTTACGAGCAGTACTTC.